The present entry profiles one TCR beta chain with its context. The antigen is undetermined. Germline-derived CDR1 and CDR2 are SGDLS and YYNGEE. With 6 bases removed from V and 4 bases from J, the gap between germline ends came to 18 bases. The CDR3 runs to 15 residues. This record belongs to a study of molecular identifiers for immune sequencing clone quantification. Notes on the study in general: Clones with over 20 RNA copies captured over 98% of effector molecules but under 1% of naive ones.

A CD8+CD4-CCR7+CD45RA+ gate was used to sort naive CD8 T cells. Each CDR3 protein is one row after TCRdb ran MiXCR on the PCR reads. The sample gives around 460,000 distinct CDR3 sequences, 20% to 25% of which show up once; around 0.84% is in the top ten. The chain joins TRBV9 to TRBJ2-3; possibly TRBD1 for D (8 bases). This sequence originates from a human donor in good health. Some libraries in this study had Jurkat cell RNA spiked in. Sequenced input: naive CD8+ T cells from blood, with Jurkat cell RNA spiked in. The subset was: FACS-sorted CD8+CD4-CCR7+CD45RA+ naive T cells. CDR3 bases: TGTGCCAGCAATACAGGGGGGGGCCAATCAGATACGCAGTATTTT. This codes for CASNTGGGQSDTQYF.